This paragraph covers one T cell receptor (beta chain) sequence. The ends were cut back, 5 bases at V and 4 bases at J, with 17 bases in the middle. Germline assignment: CDR1 SGHVS and CDR2 FQNEAQ. The CDR3 length is 15 residues. This record belongs to a study of blood T cell repertoires in COVID-19. Libraries were prepared by immunoSEQ multiplex PCR; TCRdb keeps only in-frame clonotypes and omits some of them. The table has roughly 150,000 clones, 80% to 90% seen once. This clonotype was obtained from a woman older than 75 with acute or convalescent COVID-19. The chain combines TRBV7-8 with TRBJ1-2, with unresolved D. Sequenced input: peripheral blood. In DNA form, the CDR3 reads TGTGCCAGCAGCGTCCAAAAAGAGGGCTCCTATGGCTACACCTTC. Translating it yields CASSVQKEGSYGYTF. Combining the CDR3 with reference TRBV7-8 and TRBJ1-2 gives the whole variable domain GAGVSQSPRYKVAKRGQDVALRCDPISGHVSLFWYQQALGQGPEFLTYFQNEAQLDKSGLPSDRFFAERPEGSVSTLKIQRTQQEDSAVYLCASSVQKEGSYGYTFGSGTRLTVV.